Listed below are T cell receptor beta chains from one sample, sequenced in a study of shared clonotypes between healthy human individuals. Libraries were prepared by immunoSEQ multiplex PCR; TCRdb keeps only in-frame clonotypes and omits some of them. Of 560,000 or so clones in the sample, approximately 96% were seen once. The sample taken for sequencing was naive CD8+ T cells sorted from blood. These receptors were taken from a woman in her 30s in good health. The conserved cysteine and the conserved F or W are not part of the CDR3 here.

j_gene | v_gene | CDR3aa
TRBJ2-3 | TRBV11-2 | ASSHDQVLTDTQY
TRBJ1-5 | TRBV27 | ASSPSGGGRPQH
TRBJ2-1 | TRBV28 | ASSFSLAGGDEQF
TRBJ2-3 | TRBV6-1 | ASSEAYLTGGADTQY
TRBJ2-7 | TRBV27 | ASSWAGTFYEQY
TRBJ2-1 | TRBV5-1 | ASSFGQGVPYNEQF
TRBJ1-1 | TRBV6-1 | ASSDDWGLNTEAF
TRBJ2-7 | TRBV27 | ASSLGQGTSYEQY
TRBJ1-1 | TRBV10-3 | AISDHTEAF
TRBJ2-7 | TRBV28 | ASSSRTGNEQY
TRBJ2-5 | TRBV7-7 | ASSLDPGEETQY
TRBJ1-1 | TRBV19 | ASKGEAGEAEAF
TRBJ2-7 | TRBV27 | ASRGPGTYEQY
TRBJ2-3 | TRBV28 | ASRPELAGVIDTQY
TRBJ2-7 | TRBV6-6 | ASSAGQGSSYEQY
TRBJ2-7 | TRBV27 | ASSFSGSTPEQY
TRBJ2-7 | TRBV6-5 | ASSYLTGGYEQY
TRBJ2-1 | TRBV6-1 | ASSEARQVPYNEQF
TRBJ2-7 | TRBV15 | ATSTGSGEQY
TRBJ2-5 | TRBV6-6 | ASSATGAQETQY
TRBJ2-3 | TRBV9 | ASSVNTDTQY
TRBJ2-7 | TRBV28 | ASSPTAGVTYEQY
TRBJ1-1 | TRBV15 | ATSRNRGLMNTEAF
TRBJ2-7 | TRBV27 | ASSPASGTGVALYEQY
TRBJ2-5 | TRBV9 | ASSVEGSTQETQY
TRBJ2-2 | TRBV19 | ASTDTGELF
TRBJ2-7 | TRBV10-3 | AISDEPYEQY
TRBJ2-7 | TRBV4-1 | ASSQVLAQYEQY
TRBJ2-2 | TRBV27 | ASSYRRGRGELF
TRBJ2-3 | TRBV7-3 | ASSLAGSSTDTQY
TRBJ1-1 | TRBV9 | ASSVAGTGVDTEAF
TRBJ2-1 | TRBV4-1 | ASSQDLGTEHNEQF
TRBJ2-5 | TRBV6-6 | ASSPGASWETQY
TRBJ2-7 | TRBV27 | ASSLSWTGAYEQY
TRBJ2-1 | TRBV2 | ASKGYVQEQF
TRBJ2-2 | TRBV4-1 | ASSQWGPSGELF
TRBJ2-7 | TRBV19 | ASGSSGGPTYEQY
TRBJ2-1 | TRBV28 | ASSLATSGSKETYNEQF
TRBJ2-3 | TRBV5-6 | ASSAGLAVPPGNTQY
TRBJ2-7 | TRBV6-1 | ASSPAHSYEQY
TRBJ2-5 | TRBV9 | ASSTWDSQETQY
TRBJ2-2 | TRBV11-2 | ASSLSFGGSNTGELF
TRBJ1-4 | TRBV14 | ASSQEGPNEKLF
TRBJ2-1 | TRBV7-8 | ASSLQRGLSYNEQF
TRBJ1-4 | TRBV19 | ASSIDAETKLF
TRBJ2-3 | TRBV5-1 | ASSTAGADTQY
TRBJ2-1 | TRBV5-1 | ASSFSPKLGREQF
TRBJ2-7 | TRBV13 | ASTDQGGAYEQY
TRBJ2-6 | TRBV30 | AWAAGSPGANVLT
TRBJ2-1 | TRBV2 | ASSEGPRVDEQF
TRBJ2-5 | TRBV9 | ASSVGDGWGAQREETQY